The clone carrying this TCR beta chain was seen more than once but under ten times. Researchers ran the PCR with 60 Vbeta and 13 Jbeta primers. The assay was immunoSEQ multiplex PCR, and TCRdb's table has in-frame clones only and misses some. The sample records 70,000 to 95,000 clones, around 80% being singletons. The data are from a study of cytomegalovirus exposure and HLA in healthy donors. Germline CDR1 reads MGHRA; CDR2 reads YSYEKL. The CDR3 totals 18 residues. V was clipped by 0 bases and J by 2 bases; unmatched bases: 11. The sample was PBMCs. The chain has TRBV4-1 and TRBJ2-7; 9 bases are shared with TRBD2. The clonotype was recovered from a male donor in good health and CMV-seronegative. CDR3 nucleotide sequence: TGCGCCAGCAGCCAAGACTTTCTGAGACTAGCGGCCCCCTACGAGCAGTACTTC. Protein sequence: CASSQDFLRLAAPYEQYF.